This TCR beta chain was captured by sequencing in a study of blood T cell repertoires in COVID-19. Study context: COVID-19 samples collected from the United States, Italy and Spain covered acute and convalescent phases. Nucleic acid was either cDNA or gDNA, and it came from T cells, B-cell-depleted T cells, or PBMCs.

In the authors' methods: The assay estimated nucleated cells by amplifying reference gene primers. Libraries were prepared by immunoSEQ multiplex PCR; TCRdb keeps only in-frame clonotypes and omits some of them. For V, J and clone size, that table is used; D and trimming come from the DNA. The data show about 150,000 clones, 88% seen once. Per the germline V gene, CDR1 is SNHLY and CDR2 is FYNNEI. This CDR3 is built from 13 residues. Comment on this clone: At one end, the junction sequence differs from germline, possibly due to a read error.

The sequence came from a human donor in a cohort sampled during active COVID-19. The chain couples TRBV2 to TRBJ2-7; maybe TRBD2 (6 bases). The material sequenced was peripheral blood. The CDR3 nucleotides are TGCGGGGGTTTAAAGGAGGATTCCTACGAGCAGTACTTC. This sequence encodes CGGLKEDSYEQYF.